A single T cell receptor (beta chain) is shown here with its context. This entry is derived from a study of blood T cell repertoires in COVID-19. Only in-frame clones appear in the TCRdb table, and some are missing; sequencing was by immunoSEQ multiplex PCR. The sample carries around 190,000 clones, over 75% recorded once. The germline CDR1 and CDR2 sequences are MNHNS and SASEGT. The CDR3 loop spans 14 amino acids. Trimming removed 0 bases at V and 4 bases at J, with 9 bases between. This sequence was found in a woman between 50 and 59 years old with acute or convalescent COVID-19. V and J are TRBV6-1 and TRBJ1-2, with D maybe TRBD1 (5 bases). The specimen was peripheral blood. CDR3 in DNA: TGTGCCAGCAGTGAAGCGGGGGGGACCTATGGCTACACCTTC. Translating it yields CASSEAGGTYGYTF.